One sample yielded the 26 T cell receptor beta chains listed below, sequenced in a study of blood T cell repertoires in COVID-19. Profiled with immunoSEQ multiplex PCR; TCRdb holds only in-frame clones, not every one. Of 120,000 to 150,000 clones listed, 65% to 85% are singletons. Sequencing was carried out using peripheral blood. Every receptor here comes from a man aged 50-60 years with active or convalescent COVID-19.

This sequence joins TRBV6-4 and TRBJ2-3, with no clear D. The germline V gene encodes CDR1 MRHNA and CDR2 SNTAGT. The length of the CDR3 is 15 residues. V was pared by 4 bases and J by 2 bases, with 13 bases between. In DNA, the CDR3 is TGTGCCAGCAGTGCCGGCATGACTTTCACAGATACGCAGTATTTT. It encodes CASSAGMTFTDTQYF.

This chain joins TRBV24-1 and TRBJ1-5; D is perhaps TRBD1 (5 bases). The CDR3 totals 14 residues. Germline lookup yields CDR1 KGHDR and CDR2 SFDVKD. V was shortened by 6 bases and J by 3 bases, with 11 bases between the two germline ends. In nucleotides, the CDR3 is TGTGCCACCAGTCAACGCAGGGTCAATCAGCCCCAGCATTTT. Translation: CATSQRRVNQPQHF.

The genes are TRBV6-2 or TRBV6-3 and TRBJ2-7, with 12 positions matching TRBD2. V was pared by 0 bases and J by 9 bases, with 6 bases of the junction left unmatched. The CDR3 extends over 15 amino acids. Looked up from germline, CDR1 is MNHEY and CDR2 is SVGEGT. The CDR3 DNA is TGTGCCAGCAGTTACTCACGACTAGCGGGAGAGGCGCAGTACTTC. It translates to CASSYSRLAGEAQYF.

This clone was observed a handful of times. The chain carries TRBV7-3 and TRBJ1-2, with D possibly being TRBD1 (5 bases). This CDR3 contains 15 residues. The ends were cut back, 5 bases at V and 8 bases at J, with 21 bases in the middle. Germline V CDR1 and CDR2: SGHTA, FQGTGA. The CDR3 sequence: CASSVTGRALLGYTF. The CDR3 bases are TGTGCCAGCAGCGTTACGGGCAGGGCCTTGTTAGGCTACACCTTC.

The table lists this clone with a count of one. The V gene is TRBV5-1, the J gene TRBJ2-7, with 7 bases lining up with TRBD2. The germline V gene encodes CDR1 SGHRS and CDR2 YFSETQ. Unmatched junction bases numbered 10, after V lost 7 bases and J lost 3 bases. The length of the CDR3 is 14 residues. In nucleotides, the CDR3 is TGCGCCAGCTCGGCTAGCGGAAATAGCTACGAGCAGTACTTC. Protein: CASSASGNSYEQYF.

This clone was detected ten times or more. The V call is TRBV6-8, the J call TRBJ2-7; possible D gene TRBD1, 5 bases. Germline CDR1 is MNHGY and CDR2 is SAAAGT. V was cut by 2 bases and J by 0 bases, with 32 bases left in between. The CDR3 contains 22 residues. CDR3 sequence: CASSYADSLLITRTWSSYEQYF. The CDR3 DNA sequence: TGTGCCAGCAGTTACGCCGACAGCCTCCTAATCACCCGTACGTGGAGCTCCTACGAGCAGTACTTC.

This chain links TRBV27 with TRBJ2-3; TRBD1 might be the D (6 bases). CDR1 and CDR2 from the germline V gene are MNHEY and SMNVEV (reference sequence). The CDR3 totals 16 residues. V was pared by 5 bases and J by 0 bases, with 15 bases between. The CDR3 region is CASSTQGSLSTDTQYF. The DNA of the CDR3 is TGTGCCAGCAGTACCCAGGGGTCCCTTAGCACAGATACGCAGTATTTT.

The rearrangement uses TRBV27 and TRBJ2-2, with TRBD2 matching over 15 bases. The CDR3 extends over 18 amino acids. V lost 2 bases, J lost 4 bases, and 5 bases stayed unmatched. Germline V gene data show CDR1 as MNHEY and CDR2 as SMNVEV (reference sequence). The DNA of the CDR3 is TGTGCCAGCAGTTTAGGACTAGCGGGGGGGCGGGGCACCGGGGAGCTGTTTTTT. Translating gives CASSLGLAGGRGTGELFF.

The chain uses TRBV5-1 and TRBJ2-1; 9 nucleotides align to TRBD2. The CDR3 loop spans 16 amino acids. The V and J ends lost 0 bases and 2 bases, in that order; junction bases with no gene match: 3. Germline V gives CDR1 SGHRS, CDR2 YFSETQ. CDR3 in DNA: TGCGCCAGCAGCTTGGAGGCGGGAGGGCCCTACAATGAGCAGTTCTTC. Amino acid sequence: CASSLEAGGPYNEQFF.

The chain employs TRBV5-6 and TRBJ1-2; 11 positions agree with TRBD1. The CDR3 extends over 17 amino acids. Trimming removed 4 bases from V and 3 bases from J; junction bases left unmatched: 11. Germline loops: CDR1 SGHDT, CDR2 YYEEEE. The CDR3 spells CASSPLGTGGFYYGYTF. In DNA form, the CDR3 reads TGTGCCAGCAGCCCCCTCGGGACAGGGGGGTTTTACTATGGCTACACCTTC.

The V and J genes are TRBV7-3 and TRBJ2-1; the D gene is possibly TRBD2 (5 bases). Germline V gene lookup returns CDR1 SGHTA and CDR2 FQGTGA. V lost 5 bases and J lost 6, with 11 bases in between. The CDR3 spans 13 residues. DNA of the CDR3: TGTGCCAGCAGCCCGGTCGGGGTCAATGAGCAGTTCTTC. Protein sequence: CASSPVGVNEQFF.

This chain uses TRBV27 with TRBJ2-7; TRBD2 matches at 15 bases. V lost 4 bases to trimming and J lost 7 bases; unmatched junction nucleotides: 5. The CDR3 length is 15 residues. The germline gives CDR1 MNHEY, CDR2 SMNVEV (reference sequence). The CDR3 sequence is CASSWTSGRAREQYF. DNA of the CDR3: TGTGCCAGCAGTTGGACTAGCGGGAGGGCCCGGGAGCAGTACTTC.

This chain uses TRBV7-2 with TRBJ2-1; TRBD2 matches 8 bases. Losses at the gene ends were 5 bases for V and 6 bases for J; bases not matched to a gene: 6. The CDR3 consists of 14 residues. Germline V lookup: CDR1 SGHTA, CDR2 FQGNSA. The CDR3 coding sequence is TGTGCCAGCAGCCGGAGGACTAGCCGCAATGAGCAGTTCTTC. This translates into CASSRRTSRNEQFF.

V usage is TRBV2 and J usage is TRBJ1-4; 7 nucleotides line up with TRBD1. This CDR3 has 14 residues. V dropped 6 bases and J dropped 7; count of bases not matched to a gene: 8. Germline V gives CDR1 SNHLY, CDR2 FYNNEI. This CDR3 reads CASSTDRWIEKLFF. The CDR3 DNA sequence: TGTGCCAGCAGCACGGACAGGTGGATTGAAAAACTGTTTTTT.

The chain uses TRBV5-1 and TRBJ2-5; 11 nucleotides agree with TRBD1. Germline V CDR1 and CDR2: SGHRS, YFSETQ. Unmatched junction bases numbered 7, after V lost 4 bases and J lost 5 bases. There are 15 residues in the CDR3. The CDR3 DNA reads TGCGCCAGCAGCCCGGGGACAGGGGGTCGGGAGACCCAGTACTTC. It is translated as CASSPGTGGRETQYF.

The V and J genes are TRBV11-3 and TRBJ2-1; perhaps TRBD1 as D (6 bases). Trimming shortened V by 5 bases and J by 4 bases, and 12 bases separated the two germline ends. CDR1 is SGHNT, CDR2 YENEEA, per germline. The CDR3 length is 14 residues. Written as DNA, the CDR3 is TGTGCCAGCAGCCCGGATAGGGGGTACAATGAGCAGTTCTTC. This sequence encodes CASSPDRGYNEQFF.

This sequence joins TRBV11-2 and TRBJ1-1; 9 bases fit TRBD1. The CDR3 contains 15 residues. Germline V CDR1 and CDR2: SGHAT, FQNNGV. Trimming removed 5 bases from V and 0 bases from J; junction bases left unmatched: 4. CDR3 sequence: CASSPGQGLNTEAFF. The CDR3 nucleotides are TGTGCCAGCAGCCCGGGACAGGGACTGAACACTGAAGCTTTCTTT. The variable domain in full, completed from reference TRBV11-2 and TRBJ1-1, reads EAGVAQSPRYKIIEKRQSVAFWCNPISGHATLYWYQQILGQGPKLLIQFQNNGVVDDSQLPKDRFSAERLKGVDSTLKIQPAKLEDSAVYLCASSPGQGLNTEAFFGQGTRLTVV.

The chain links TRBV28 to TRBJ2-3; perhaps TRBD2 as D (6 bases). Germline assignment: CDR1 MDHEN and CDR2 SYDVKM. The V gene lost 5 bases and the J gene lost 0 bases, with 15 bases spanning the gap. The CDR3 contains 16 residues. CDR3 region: CASSLPFGGSTDTQYF. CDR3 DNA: TGTGCCAGCAGTCTCCCGTTCGGGGGTAGCACAGATACGCAGTATTTT. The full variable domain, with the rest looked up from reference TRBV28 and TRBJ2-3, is DVKVTQSSRYLVKRTGEKVFLECVQDMDHENMFWYRQDPGLGLRLIYFSYDVKMKEKGDIPEGYSVSREKKERFSLILESASTNQTSMYLCASSLPFGGSTDTQYFGPGTRLTVL.

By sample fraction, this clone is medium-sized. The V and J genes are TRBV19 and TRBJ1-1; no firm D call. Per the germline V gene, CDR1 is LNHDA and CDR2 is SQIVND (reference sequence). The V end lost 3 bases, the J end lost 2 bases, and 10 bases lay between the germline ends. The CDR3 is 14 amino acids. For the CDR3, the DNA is TGTGCCAGTAGTATGGGCCCTGTAAACACTGAAGCTTTCTTT. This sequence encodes CASSMGPVNTEAFF.

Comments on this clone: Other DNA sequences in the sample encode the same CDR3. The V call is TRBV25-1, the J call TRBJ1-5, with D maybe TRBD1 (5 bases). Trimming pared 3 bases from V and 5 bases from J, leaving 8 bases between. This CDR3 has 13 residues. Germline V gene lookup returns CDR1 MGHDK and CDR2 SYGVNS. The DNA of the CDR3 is TGTGCCAGCAGTGACAGGGTCGATCAGCCCCAGCATTTT. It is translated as CASSDRVDQPQHF.

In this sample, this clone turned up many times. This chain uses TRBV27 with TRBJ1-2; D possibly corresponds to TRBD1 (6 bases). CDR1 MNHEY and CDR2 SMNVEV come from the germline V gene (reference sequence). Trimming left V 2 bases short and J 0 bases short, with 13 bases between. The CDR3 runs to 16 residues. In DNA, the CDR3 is TGTGCCAGCAGTTTAGCGTGGACAGCGGCTAACTATGGCTACACCTTC. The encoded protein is CASSLAWTAANYGYTF.

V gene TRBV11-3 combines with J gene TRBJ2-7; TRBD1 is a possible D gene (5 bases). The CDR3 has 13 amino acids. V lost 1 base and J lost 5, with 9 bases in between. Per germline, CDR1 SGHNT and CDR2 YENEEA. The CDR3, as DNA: TGTGCCAGCAGCTTAGGGGGCCCAAACGAGCAGTACTTC. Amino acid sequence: CASSLGGPNEQYF. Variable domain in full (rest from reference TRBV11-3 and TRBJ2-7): EAGVVQSPRYKIIEKKQPVAFWCNPISGHNTLYWYLQNLGQGPELLIRYENEEAVDDSQLPKDRFSAERLKGVDSTLKIQPAELGDSAVYLCASSLGGPNEQYFGPGTRLTVT.

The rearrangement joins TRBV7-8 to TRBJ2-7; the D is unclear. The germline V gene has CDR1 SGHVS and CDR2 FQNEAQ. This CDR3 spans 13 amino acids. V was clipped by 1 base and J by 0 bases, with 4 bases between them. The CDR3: CASSLVYSYEQYF. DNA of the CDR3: TGTGCCAGCAGCTTAGTCTACTCCTACGAGCAGTACTTC.

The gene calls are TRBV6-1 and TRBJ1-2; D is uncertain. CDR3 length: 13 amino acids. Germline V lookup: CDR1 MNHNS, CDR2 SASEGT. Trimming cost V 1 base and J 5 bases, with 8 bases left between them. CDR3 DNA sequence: TGTGCCAGCAGTGAAGGAGGATGGTATGGCTACACCTTC. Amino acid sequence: CASSEGGWYGYTF.

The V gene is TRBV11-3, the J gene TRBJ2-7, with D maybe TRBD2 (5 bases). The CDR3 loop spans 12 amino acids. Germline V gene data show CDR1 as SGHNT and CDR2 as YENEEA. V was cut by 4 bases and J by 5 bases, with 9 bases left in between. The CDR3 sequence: CASSSQRDEQYF. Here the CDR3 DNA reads TGTGCCAGCAGCTCCCAGAGGGACGAGCAGTACTTC.

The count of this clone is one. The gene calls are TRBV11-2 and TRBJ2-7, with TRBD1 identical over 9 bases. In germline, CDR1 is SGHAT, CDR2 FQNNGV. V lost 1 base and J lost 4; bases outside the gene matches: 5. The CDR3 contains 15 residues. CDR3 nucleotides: TGTGCCAGCAGCTTAGTCAGGACAGGGGTTTACGAGCAGTACTTC. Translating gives CASSLVRTGVYEQYF.